The 27 T cell receptor beta chains in this list originate from one sample, sequenced in a study of shared clonotypes between healthy human individuals (dated by TCRdb to the early 2020s). The protocol used for the library was the immunoSEQ multiplex PCR assay. The table comes from immuneACCESS by way of TCRdb, which keeps in-frame sequences with V and J called. Part of the clones is missing from these tables; in studies checked, under half for an unresolved V gene and the rest for unknown reasons. Across this sample there are 2 million to 2.5 million clones, with just over 90% seen only once. The leading ten clones occupy 0.35% to 0.5% of the sample. The sequencing input was naive CD4+ T cells from PBMCs. The sample's cell subset or site label is to be understood as: CD45RA+ positively selected. The receptors were gathered from a man younger than 35 in good health. Some clones in this sample may be carry-over from other donors' samples.

This chain joins TRBV19 and TRBJ1-4, with a tentative D call TRBD1 (6 bases). CDR3 length: 15 residues. Germline V gene data show CDR1 as LNHDA and CDR2 as SQIVND (reference sequence). The ends were cut back, 6 bases at V and 4 bases at J, with 15 bases in the middle. CDR3 DNA sequence: TGTGCCAGTAGCAATCACAGGGAGCGTAATGAAAAACTGTTTTTT. It encodes CASSNHRERNEKLFF. Variable domain in full (rest from reference TRBV19 and TRBJ1-4): DGGITQSPKYLFRKEGQNVTLSCEQNLNHDAMYWYRQDPGQGLRLIYYSQIVNDFQKGDIAEGYSVSREKKESFPLTVTSAQKNPTAFYLCASSNHRERNEKLFFGSGTQLSVL.

V and J are TRBV6-5 and TRBJ1-1; D unclear. Per the germline V gene, CDR1 is MNHEY and CDR2 is SVGAGI. The ends were cut back, 8 bases at V and 1 base at J, with 11 bases in the middle. The CDR3 has 13 amino acids. CDR3 protein: CASELEPNTEAFF. CDR3 bases: TGTGCCAGCGAGTTAGAACCGAACACTGAAGCTTTCTTT.

This clone was counted a few times. The rearrangement joins TRBV28 to TRBJ2-3, with a weak D call TRBD1 (5 bases). Germline values: CDR1 MDHEN, CDR2 SYDVKM. CDR3 size: 12 residues. V was cut by 4 bases and J by 5 bases, with 7 bases left in between. CDR3 sequence: CASSWGGDTQYF. The CDR3 region has the DNA TGTGCCAGCAGTTGGGGCGGAGATACGCAGTATTTT.

A single count supports this clone. J is TRBJ2-1 and V is TRBV4-2, with D perhaps matching TRBD2 (6 bases). V was cut by 10 bases and J by 6 bases, with 28 bases left in between. This CDR3 has 17 residues. The V gene's germline CDR1 is LGHNA and CDR2 YNFKEQ. The CDR3 bases are TGTGCCACCCAATCCCAAGACTACGGGAGTGATCCCAATGAGCAGTTCTTC. This gives the protein CATQSQDYGSDPNEQFF.

V and J are TRBV5-1 and TRBJ2-6; 7 bases agree with TRBD1. This CDR3 contains 14 residues. CDR1 and CDR2 (germline): SGHRS, YFSETQ. V gave up 4 bases and J gave up 10 bases; unmatched junction bases: 8. CDR3 bases: TGCGCCAGCAGCCCTCCGGGACAGAGTAACGTCCTGACTTTC. This translates into CASSPPGQSNVLTF.

Remarks on this clone: In the same sample, other DNA sequences code for this CDR3. The chain couples TRBV18 to TRBJ2-3; no firm D call. Germline V gives CDR1 KGHSH, CDR2 LQKENI. V lost 2 bases and J 5 bases, leaving 8 bases between the germline ends. This CDR3 region has 13 residues. CDR3 amino acids: CASSPSVEDTQYF. The DNA for the CDR3 is TGTGCCAGCTCACCATCGGTAGAAGATACGCAGTATTTT.

The chain has TRBV11-2 and TRBJ2-1, with D possibly called TRBD1 or TRBD2 (5 bases each). V was pared by 5 bases and J by 10 bases, with 9 bases between. CDR1 is SGHAT, CDR2 FQNNGV, per germline. The CDR3 is made up of 11 amino acids. CDR3 nucleotide sequence: TGTGCCAGCAGCACCCGGGGCGAGCAGTTCTTC. Translated, it gives CASSTRGEQFF.

V and J are TRBV9 and TRBJ2-1, with D possibly TRBD2 on 5 matching bases. The CDR3 totals 15 residues. V lost 5 bases and J lost 6, with 18 bases in between. Per germline, CDR1 SGDLS and CDR2 YYNGEE. The CDR3 sequence: CASSISPTRANEQFF. CDR3 nucleotides: TGTGCCAGCAGTATTAGCCCCACTAGAGCCAATGAGCAGTTCTTC.

The V gene is TRBV5-5, the J gene TRBJ1-1; no reliable D call. Trimming shortened V by 4 bases and J by 2 bases, and 12 bases separated the two germline ends. CDR1 SGHKS and CDR2 YYEKEE come from the germline V gene (reference sequence). This CDR3 contains 14 residues. CDR3 DNA sequence: TGTGCCAGCAGCCCGAACCTTTTTAACACTGAAGCTTTCTTT. Its translation: CASSPNLFNTEAFF.

Worth noting for this clone: This sample includes further DNA sequences coding for the same CDR3. This sequence joins TRBV19 and TRBJ2-7; no clear D. V was shortened by 5 bases and J by 4 bases, with 6 bases between the two germline ends. The CDR3 has 11 residues. Germline-derived CDR1 and CDR2 are LNHDA and SQIVND (reference sequence). This chain's CDR3 is CASSGAYEQYF. The CDR3 nucleotides are TGTGCCAGTAGTGGAGCTTACGAGCAGTACTTC.

The V call is TRBV5-6, the J call TRBJ1-1; D unclear. Germline CDR1 and CDR2: SGHDT and YYEEEE. The CDR3 spans 14 residues. Trimming removed 2 bases at V and 2 bases at J, with 10 bases between. As DNA, the CDR3 is TGTGCCAGCAGCTTATGGGCAGCTAACACTGAAGCTTTCTTT. Translation gives CASSLWAANTEAFF.

The chain combines TRBV28 with TRBJ1-1; D is uncertain. The CDR3 consists of 12 residues. The ends were cut back, 6 bases at V and 2 bases at J, with 7 bases in the middle. Looked up from germline, CDR1 is MDHEN and CDR2 is SYDVKM. The CDR3 loop is CASRGINTEAFF. CDR3 sequence (DNA): TGTGCCAGCAGAGGAATTAACACTGAAGCTTTCTTT.

The V and J genes are TRBV2 and TRBJ2-2, with 8 positions matching TRBD1. Germline V gene sequence: CDR1 SNHLY, CDR2 FYNNEI. With V trimmed by 7 bases and J by 5 bases, 12 bases remained unmatched. The CDR3 sequence is 16 residues long. The CDR3 DNA reads TGTGCCAGCAACCTCGTAGGACAGGGCTTGACCGGGGAGCTGTTTTTT. This gives the protein CASNLVGQGLTGELFF. The full variable domain, completed using reference TRBV2 and TRBJ2-2, is EPEVTQTPSHQVTQMGQEVILRCVPISNHLYFYWYRQILGQKVEFLVSFYNNEISEKSEIFDDQFSVERPDGSNFTLKIRSTKLEDSAMYFCASNLVGQGLTGELFFGEGSRLTVL.

The V gene is TRBV18, the J gene TRBJ2-5; no definite D call. This CDR3 region has 13 residues. Germline V gene data show CDR1 as KGHSH and CDR2 as LQKENI. V lost 2 bases and J 4 bases, leaving 8 bases between the germline ends. CDR3 nucleotides: TGTGCCAGCTCACCAGGCGTCCCAGAGACCCAGTACTTC. The encoded protein is CASSPGVPETQYF.

This clone appeared a single time. The chain employs TRBV13 and TRBJ2-3; D call uncertain. This CDR3 contains 13 residues. CDR1 PRHDT and CDR2 FYEKMQ come from the germline V gene (reference sequence). V was trimmed by 2 bases and J by 1 base, leaving 4 bases between them. The CDR3 DNA sequence: TGTGCCAGCAGCTTACGGGGCACAGATACGCAGTATTTT. Amino acids: CASSLRGTDTQYF.

The genes are TRBV5-1 and TRBJ2-7; D is undetermined. This CDR3 is built from 13 residues. V was clipped by 7 bases and J by 3 bases, with 14 bases between them. Per the germline V gene, CDR1 is SGHRS and CDR2 is YFSETQ. The CDR3 region is CASGPGRIYEQYF. As DNA, the CDR3 is TGCGCCAGCGGCCCAGGCAGAATCTACGAGCAGTACTTC.

The gene calls are TRBV28 and TRBJ2-2; D is possibly TRBD1 (6 bases). Trimming shortened V by 7 bases and J by 3 bases, and 9 bases separated the two germline ends. The CDR3 has 13 amino acids. Germline loops: CDR1 MDHEN, CDR2 SYDVKM. CDR3 nucleotides: TGTGCCAGCATACCAGGGGACACCGGGGAGCTGTTTTTT. Amino acid sequence: CASIPGDTGELFF.

The chain employs TRBV29-1 and TRBJ2-5; a weak D match, TRBD2 (5 bases). V lost 7 bases and J 5 bases, leaving 17 bases between the germline ends. This CDR3 region has 13 residues. In germline, CDR1 is SQVTM, CDR2 ANQGSEA. The CDR3 DNA sequence: TGCAGCGGGCGGAAAGGAACGGGGGAGACCCAGTACTTC. Translated, it gives CSGRKGTGETQYF.

Concerning this clone: The identical CDR3 is also encoded by other nucleotide sequences in the sample. The rearrangement joins TRBV11-2 to TRBJ2-3; no clear D gene. This CDR3 has 14 residues. The V end was cut by 1 base, the J end by 1 base, with 6 bases between. In germline, CDR1 is SGHAT, CDR2 FQNNGV. DNA of the CDR3: TGTGCCAGCAGCTTAGGAAGGGGCACAGATACGCAGTATTTT. It is translated as CASSLGRGTDTQYF. Complete variable domain (other parts from reference TRBV11-2 and TRBJ2-3): EAGVAQSPRYKIIEKRQSVAFWCNPISGHATLYWYQQILGQGPKLLIQFQNNGVVDDSQLPKDRFSAERLKGVDSTLKIQPAKLEDSAVYLCASSLGRGTDTQYFGPGTRLTVL.

J is TRBJ1-2 and V is TRBV19; D is undetermined. This CDR3 comprises 15 residues. The germline V and J ends were trimmed by 1 base and 2 bases, with 11 bases remaining between them. Germline CDR1 and CDR2: LNHDA and SQIVND (reference sequence). CDR3 loop: CASSIARQANYGYTF. The CDR3 nucleotides read TGTGCCAGTAGTATAGCGAGGCAAGCGAACTATGGCTACACCTTC.

This clone occurred a few times. The genes are TRBV7-3 and TRBJ2-3; 9 nucleotides align to TRBD1. V lost 3 bases, J lost 3 bases, and 7 bases stayed unmatched. There are 16 residues in the CDR3. Germline lookup yields CDR1 SGHTA and CDR2 FQGTGA. CDR3 sequence: CASSLGTGSGTDTQYF. CDR3 DNA: TGTGCCAGCAGCTTGGGGACAGGGTCGGGGACAGATACGCAGTATTTT.

The CDR3 reads CASSLIGPTDTQYF. CDR3 DNA sequence: TGTGCCAGCAGCTTGATAGGACCCACAGATACGCAGTATTTT. The chain is built from TRBV11-2 and TRBJ2-3; no firm D call. This CDR3 has 14 residues. Trimming took 3 bases from V and 2 from J, leaving 9 bases between them. Germline V gene sequence: CDR1 SGHAT, CDR2 FQNNGV.

The chain recombines TRBV28 with TRBJ1-2; 7 bases map to TRBD1. The CDR3 runs 15 residues. Germline trimming cut 7 bases from V and 4 bases from J; bases unmatched to any gene: 12. Germline-derived CDR1 and CDR2 are MDHEN and SYDVKM. In nucleotides, the CDR3 is TGTGCCAGCAATACCGGGGCGACAGGGACCTATGGCTACACCTTC. The encoded protein is CASNTGATGTYGYTF.

This clone came up a few times. The chain combines TRBV14 with TRBJ1-1; 9 positions agree with TRBD1. The germline V gene has CDR1 SGHDN and CDR2 FVKESK. This CDR3 is built from 17 residues. The ends lost 6 bases at V and 5 bases at J; junction bases unmatched: 16. The CDR3 is CASSQLTGTGSGTEAFF. CDR3 sequence (DNA): TGTGCCAGCAGTCAACTAACCGGGACAGGGAGCGGAACTGAAGCTTTCTTT.

This chain joins TRBV9 and TRBJ2-3; D might be TRBD1 (5 bases). V gave up 0 bases and J gave up 4 bases, with 6 bases separating them. Germline V gives CDR1 SGDLS, CDR2 YYNGEE. The CDR3 length is 13 residues. The CDR3 sequence: CASSVAGPDTQYF. The DNA of the CDR3 is TGTGCCAGCAGCGTAGCAGGGCCAGATACGCAGTATTTT.

Points on this clone: In the same sample, other DNA sequences code for this CDR3. This rearrangement joins TRBV9 to TRBJ1-1; 8 bases match TRBD1. The CDR3 contains 15 residues. J gave up 2 bases and V 0 bases, and 3 bases lay outside the gene matches. CDR1 is SGDLS, CDR2 YYNGEE, per germline. The CDR3 sequence is CASSVVGQGNTEAFF. The CDR3 DNA follows: TGTGCCAGCAGCGTAGTAGGACAGGGAAACACTGAAGCTTTCTTT.

The chain has TRBV6-1 and TRBJ1-2; D gene ambiguous. Germline CDR1 is MNHNS and CDR2 is SASEGT. The CDR3 length is 16 residues. V gave up 2 bases and J gave up 3 bases, with 16 bases separating them. CDR3 protein: CASSEREYYPYYGYTF. The CDR3 DNA reads as TGTGCCAGCAGTGAAAGGGAGTACTATCCCTACTATGGCTACACCTTC.